Listed below are T cell receptor beta chains from one sample, sequenced in a study of STAT5B mutations in CD4+ large granular lymphocyte leukemia. TCRdb's table, derived via immunoSEQ multiplex PCR, lists solely in-frame clones and lacks some. Among about 38,000 clones listed, roughly 85% were seen once. The sequenced sample consisted of CD4+ T cells from blood buffy coats. These receptor sequences come from a human donor in good health. Each CDR3 is given with its conserved first and last residue. A D gene is named only where the DNA matches it firmly. Clone size is shown for a subset of rows, as once, few, many or a class of expanded clone.

size,J,length,V,D,CDR3,DNA
.,TRBJ2-7,14,TRBV5-1,.,CASSLDGTSYEQYF,TGCGCCAGCAGCTTGGACGGGACCTCCTACGAGCAGTACTTC
.,TRBJ1-6,15,TRBV5-4,.,CASSKNRVGNSPLHF,TGTGCCAGCAGTAAGAACAGGGTAGGCAATTCACCCCTCCACTTT
.,TRBJ2-5,17,TRBV11-3,TRBD2,CASSPRTSGRAEETQYF,TGTGCCAGCAGCCCCCGGACTAGCGGGAGGGCGGAGGAGACCCAGTACTTC
.,TRBJ1-5,14,TRBV13,TRBD1,CASSFGQGDQPQHF,TGTGCCAGCAGCTTCGGACAGGGGGATCAGCCCCAGCATTTT
few,TRBJ1-2,16,TRBV6-5,TRBD1,CASSYSRTGGGYGYTF,TGTGCCAGCAGTTACTCGCGGACAGGGGGTGGCTATGGCTACACCTTC
.,TRBJ2-5,14,TRBV7-9,.,CASIETSVQETQYF,TGTGCCAGCATTGAGACTAGTGTCCAAGAGACCCAGTACTTC
.,TRBJ2-5,13,TRBV19,.,CASSGRTYETQYF,TGTGCCAGTAGCGGCAGGACATACGAGACCCAGTACTTC
.,TRBJ2-1,14,TRBV27,.,CASSLDAVYNEQFF,TGTGCCAGCAGTTTAGATGCGGTATACAATGAGCAGTTCTTC
.,TRBJ2-7,12,TRBV5-1,.,CASSTGSYEQYF,TGCGCCAGCAGCACTGGTTCCTACGAGCAGTACTTC
once,TRBJ1-4,15,TRBV6-5,.,CASSYSEGGGEKLFF,TGTGCCAGCAGTTACTCGGAGGGCGGCGGTGAAAAACTGTTTTTT
.,TRBJ2-5,15,TRBV11-2,TRBD2,CASSLGGGVQETQYF,TGTGCCAGCAGCTTAGGCGGGGGGGTACAAGAGACCCAGTACTTC
.,TRBJ1-2,9,TRBV2,.,CAPKDGYTF,TGTGCCCCCAAGGATGGCTACACCTTC
.,TRBJ2-3,14,TRBV18,TRBD2,CASSPRGSVDTQYF,TGTGCCAGCTCACCACGCGGGAGTGTAGATACGCAGTATTTT
.,TRBJ1-1,15,TRBV18,.,CASSPPTGGTTEAFF,TGTGCCAGCTCACCACCAACAGGAGGGACCACTGAAGCTTTCTTT
.,TRBJ2-1,16,TRBV5-1,.,CASSLQEQGIHNEQFF,TGCGCCAGCAGCTTGCAAGAGCAGGGCATACACAATGAGCAGTTCTTC
.,TRBJ2-2,14,TRBV21-1,.,CASSGPQGAGELFF,TGTGCCAGCAGCGGACCACAGGGGGCCGGGGAGCTGTTTTTT
once,TRBJ2-7,12,TRBV6-1,TRBD1,CASSNRGDEQYF,TGTGCCAGCAGCAACAGGGGGGACGAGCAGTACTTC
.,TRBJ1-2,15,TRBV5-6,TRBD1,CASSYPGQVPYGYTF,TGTGCCAGCAGCTACCCGGGACAGGTGCCCTATGGCTACACCTTC
.,TRBJ2-5,16,TRBV7-9,TRBD2,CASSLGLAGTQETQYF,TGTGCCAGCAGCTTAGGACTAGCGGGTACCCAAGAGACCCAGTACTTC
.,TRBJ1-1,16,TRBV7-3,TRBD1,CASSLRGGGAYTEAFF,TGTGCCAGCAGCTTAAGGGGAGGGGGCGCGTACACTGAAGCTTTCTTT
.,TRBJ2-7,12,TRBV14,.,CASSQVLNEQYF,TGTGCCAGCAGCCAAGTTTTAAACGAGCAGTACTTC
once,TRBJ2-5,13,TRBV6-6,.,CATIQGSGETQYF,TGTGCCACCATCCAGGGTTCCGGGGAGACCCAGTACTTC
few,TRBJ1-5,12,TRBV19,.,CASSFRGQPQHF,TGTGCCAGTTCTTTTCGGGGACAGCCCCAGCATTTT
.,TRBJ1-1,14,TRBV5-1,.,CASSLVQQGTEAFF,TGCGCCAGCAGCTTAGTACAGCAGGGCACTGAAGCTTTCTTT
.,TRBJ1-2,13,TRBV7-8,.,CASSYGQTYGYTF,TGTGCCAGCAGCTACGGACAGACTTATGGCTACACCTTC
few,TRBJ2-1,15,TRBV27,.,CASTMTGWNYNEQFF,TGTGCCAGCACCATGACAGGTTGGAACTACAATGAGCAGTTCTTC
.,TRBJ1-5,14,TRBV27,TRBD1,CASSPPGGNQPQHF,TGTGCCAGCAGTCCGCCAGGGGGGAATCAGCCCCAGCATTTT
few,TRBJ1-1,14,TRBV2,.,CASNHPGTNTEAFF,TGTGCCAGCAACCACCCAGGGACGAACACTGAAGCTTTCTTT
.,TRBJ1-6,14,TRBV30,.,CAWSAAINNSPLHF,TGTGCCTGGAGTGCGGCCATAAATAATTCACCCCTCCACTTT
.,TRBJ2-5,12,TRBV7-6,.,CASSYREETQYF,TGTGCCAGCAGCTACAGGGAAGAGACCCAGTACTTC
.,TRBJ2-3,13,TRBV30,TRBD1,CAWTLRGLDTQYF,TGTGCCTGGACCCTCAGGGGGCTCGATACGCAGTATTTT
.,TRBJ2-7,14,TRBV4-3,TRBD1,CASSLQTGTYEQYF,TGCGCCAGCAGCCTACAGACAGGGACCTACGAGCAGTACTTC
.,TRBJ2-7,11,TRBV10-3,.,CAISLDYEQYF,TGTGCCATCAGTTTGGACTACGAGCAGTACTTC
.,TRBJ1-1,15,TRBV10-3,.,CAISELGQPNTEAFF,TGTGCCATCAGTGAGTTGGGACAACCGAACACTGAAGCTTTCTTT
once,TRBJ2-2,16,TRBV5-1,.,CASSSPGTRGTGELFF,TGCGCCAGCAGTTCACCCGGGACCCGAGGAACCGGGGAGCTGTTTTTT
.,TRBJ2-5,14,TRBV11-2,.,CASSLGGARETQYF,TGTGCCAGCAGCTTGGGGGGCGCACGGGAGACCCAGTACTTC
.,TRBJ1-4,15,TRBV19,TRBD1,CASSMTGVLNEKLFF,TGTGCCAGTAGTATGACAGGGGTCCTTAATGAAAAACTGTTTTTT
.,TRBJ2-7,12,TRBV29-1,.,CSVEVRPGEQYF,TGCAGCGTTGAAGTTCGACCCGGCGAGCAGTACTTC
.,TRBJ2-1,15,TRBV9,.,CASSEQGGSYNEQFF,TGTGCCAGCAGCGAACAGGGTGGCTCCTACAATGAGCAGTTCTTC
.,TRBJ1-4,15,TRBV28,.,CASSLGGQGGEKLFF,TGTGCCAGCAGTTTAGGTGGTCAGGGAGGTGAAAAACTGTTTTTT
.,TRBJ2-3,13,TRBV28,.,CASTPALRDTQYF,TGTGCCAGCACTCCGGCTCTGAGAGATACGCAGTATTTT
.,TRBJ1-3,14,TRBV7-9,.,CASSLDSSGNTIYF,TGTGCCAGCAGCTTGGACAGCTCTGGAAACACCATATATTTT
.,TRBJ2-7,13,TRBV6-1,.,CASRALDSYEQYF,TGTGCCAGCAGGGCACTGGACTCCTACGAGCAGTACTTC
once,TRBJ2-1,14,TRBV28,TRBD1,CASSLKQGADEQFF,TGTGCCAGCAGTTTGAAACAGGGGGCCGATGAGCAGTTCTTC
.,TRBJ2-3,14,TRBV5-4,.,CASSFVGSTDTQYF,TGTGCCAGCAGCTTCGTAGGGAGCACAGATACGCAGTATTTT
.,TRBJ2-2,15,TRBV2,.,CASSESWGGTGELFF,TGTGCCAGCAGTGAAAGTTGGGGAGGCACCGGGGAGCTGTTTTTT
.,TRBJ2-5,18,TRBV7-3,TRBD1,CASSPGGSSTGDGETQYF,TGTGCCAGCAGCCCAGGCGGCTCATCGACAGGGGATGGGGAGACCCAGTACTTC
.,TRBJ1-2,14,TRBV4-3,.,CASSQGPQDYGYTF,TGCGCCAGCAGCCAAGGACCACAGGACTATGGCTACACCTTC